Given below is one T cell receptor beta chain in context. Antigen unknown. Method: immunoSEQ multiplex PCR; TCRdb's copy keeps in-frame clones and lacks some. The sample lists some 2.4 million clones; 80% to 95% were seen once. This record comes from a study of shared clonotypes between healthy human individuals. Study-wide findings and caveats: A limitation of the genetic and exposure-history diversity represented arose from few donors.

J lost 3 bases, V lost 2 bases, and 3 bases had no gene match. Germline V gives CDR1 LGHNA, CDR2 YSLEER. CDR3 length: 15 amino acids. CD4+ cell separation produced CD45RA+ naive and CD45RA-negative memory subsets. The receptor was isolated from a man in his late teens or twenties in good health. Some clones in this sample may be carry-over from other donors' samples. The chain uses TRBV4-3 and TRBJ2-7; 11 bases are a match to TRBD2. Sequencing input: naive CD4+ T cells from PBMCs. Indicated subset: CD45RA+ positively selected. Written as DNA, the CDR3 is TGCGCCAGCAGCCAATTGCTAGCGGGAGGCTACGAGCAGTACTTC. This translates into CASSQLLAGGYEQYF.